These 3 T cell receptor beta chains came from one sample sequenced in a study of CD8+CD57+ T cells in acquired aplastic anemia. Previously, flow cytometry had revealed CD8+CD57+ cell expansion in the patients chosen for sequencing. Genomic DNA acted as the template from which TCR beta VDJ combination and CDR3 sequence profiling were carried out. TCRdb itself ran the reads through MiXCR, one entry per CDR3 protein. The data show 450,000 to 600,000 distinct CDR3 sequences, with about a third seen just once and less than 1% held by the top ten. The sequencing sample was made of sorted CD4+, CD8+, or CD8+CD57+ T cells (not recorded which) from PBMCs. The origin of the receptors is a human donor with aplastic anemia.

This clonotype was detected many times. The chain combines TRBV29-1 with TRBJ2-3, with D perhaps assigned TRBD1 or TRBD2 (6 bases each). This CDR3 spans 12 amino acids. Germline CDR1 SQVTM, CDR2 ANQGSEA. V was trimmed by 7 bases and J by 3 bases, leaving 11 bases between them. Here the CDR3 reads CSGGGRTDTQYF. CDR3 DNA: TGCAGCGGTGGGGGGCGGACAGATACGCAGTATTTT.

This sequence joins TRBV11-1 and TRBJ2-3, with 12 bases fitting TRBD2. The CDR3 spans 17 residues. Germline values: CDR1 SGHAT, CDR2 FQDESV (reference sequence). The V and J ends lost 5 bases and 6 bases, in that order; junction bases with no gene match: 12. The CDR3 DNA sequence: TGTGCCAGCAGCCCGTTGGCTAGCGGGAGGGGGATGGATACGCAGTATTTT. It is translated as CASSPLASGRGMDTQYF.

This clonotype was seen many times. The chain carries TRBV20-1 and TRBJ1-6, with 8 nucleotides matching TRBD1. The CDR3 sequence is 15 residues long. In germline, CDR1 is DFQATT, CDR2 SNEGSKA (reference sequence). Trimming cost V 2 bases and J 6 bases; bases outside gene matches: 6. The CDR3 nucleotides read TGCAGTGCTAGACTAGACGACAGGGGTAATTCACCCCTCCACTTT. This gives the protein CSARLDDRGNSPLHF.